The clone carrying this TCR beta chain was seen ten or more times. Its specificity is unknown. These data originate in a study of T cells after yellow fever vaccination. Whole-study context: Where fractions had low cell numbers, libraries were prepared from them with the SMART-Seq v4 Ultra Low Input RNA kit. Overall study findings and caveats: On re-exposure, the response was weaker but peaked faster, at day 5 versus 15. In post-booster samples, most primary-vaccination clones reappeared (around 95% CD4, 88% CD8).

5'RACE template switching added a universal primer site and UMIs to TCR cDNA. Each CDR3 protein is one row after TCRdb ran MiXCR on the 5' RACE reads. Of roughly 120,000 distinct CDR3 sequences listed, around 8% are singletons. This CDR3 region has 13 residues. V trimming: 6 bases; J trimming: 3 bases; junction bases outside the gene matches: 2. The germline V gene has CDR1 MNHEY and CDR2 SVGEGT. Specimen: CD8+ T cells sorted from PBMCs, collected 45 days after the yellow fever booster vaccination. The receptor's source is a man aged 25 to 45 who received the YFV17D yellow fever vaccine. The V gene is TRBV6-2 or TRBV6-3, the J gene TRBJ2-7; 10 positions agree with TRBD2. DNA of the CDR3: TGTGCCAGCAGCCCTAGCGGGGGCTACGAGCAGTACTTC. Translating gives CASSPSGGYEQYF.